Below, 25 T cell receptor beta chains from the same sample are listed, as sequenced in a study of T cell repertoires and leukemia-associated antigens. Each CDR3 protein is one row after TCRdb ran MiXCR on the 5' RACE reads. The sample contains some 14,000 distinct CDR3 sequences, 39% of which appear only once. These receptors have no known antigen. The source material was CD3+ T cells sorted from blood and cultured. These receptors were obtained from a female donor in good health.

Ten or more counts support this clonotype. The chain recombines TRBV5-1 with TRBJ2-3; TRBD1 matches 11 bases. CDR1 is SGHRS, CDR2 YFSETQ, per germline. V shed 0 bases and J 0 bases; nucleotides not matched to a gene: 3. The CDR3 has 17 amino acids. The CDR3 DNA follows: TGCGCCAGCAGCTTGGCCGGACAGGGGGCGAGCACAGATACGCAGTATTTT. Translating gives CASSLAGQGASTDTQYF.

This sequence joins TRBV19 and TRBJ1-2; no firm D call. The CDR3 has 13 amino acids. V was cut by 6 bases and J by 4 bases, with 12 bases left in between. Looked up from germline, CDR1 is LNHDA and CDR2 is SQIVND (reference sequence). The CDR3 DNA sequence: TGTGCCAGTAGAAGACGGAGCTCCTATGGCTACACCTTC. Translated, it gives CASRRRSSYGYTF.

The chain combines TRBV4-2 with TRBJ2-3; D ambiguous. V lost 0 bases and J lost 2, with 9 bases in between. The germline gives CDR1 LGHNA, CDR2 YNFKEQ. The length of the CDR3 is 15 residues. CDR3 in DNA: TGTGCCAGCAGCCAAGAGAATCTCAACACAGATACGCAGTATTTT. Residues: CASSQENLNTDTQYF.

The CDR3 DNA reads as TGCAGTGCTAGTTTATTTGGCTCCTACAATGAGCAGTTCTTC. Translation gives CSASLFGSYNEQFF. The V and J genes are TRBV20-1 and TRBJ2-1; no firm D call. This CDR3 is 14 amino acids long. Between the trimmed V and J ends, which lost 3 bases and 0 bases, there was a span of 9 bases. Germline V CDR1 and CDR2: DFQATT, SNEGSKA (reference sequence).

This sequence joins TRBV18 and TRBJ2-1; TRBD2 aligns across 7 bases. The CDR3 contains 15 residues. From germline, CDR1 is KGHSH and CDR2 LQKENI. The ends lost 0 bases at V and 3 bases at J; junction bases unmatched: 2. The CDR3 loop is CASSPPGGDYNEQFF. CDR3 nucleotides: TGTGCCAGCTCACCACCGGGAGGGGACTACAATGAGCAGTTCTTC. Together with reference TRBV18 and TRBJ2-1, the CDR3 gives the full variable domain: NAGVMQNPRHLVRRRGQEARLRCSPMKGHSHVYWYRQLPEEGLKFMVYLQKENIIDESGMPKERFSAEFPKEGPSILRIQQVVRGDSAAYFCASSPPGGDYNEQFFGPGTRLTVL.

On this clonotype itself: This likely comes from a read error, as the CDR3 has no conserved phenylalanine or tryptophan at its end. The limits of the CDR3 on the DNA are not certain, so only TCRdb's listed CDR3 is given. The chain is built from TRBV25-1 and TRBJ2-3; TRBD1, the table's D call, lacks a check against the DNA. The CDR3 length is 19 residues, termini included. Germline V gives CDR1 MGHDK, CDR2 SYGVNS. CDR3 amino acids: CASSSRDRGYATAEQYFGP.

Note on this clonotype: At one boundary the junction diverges from the germline segment, which might be a read error. The rearrangement uses TRBV5-1 and TRBJ2-3; D is undetermined. The CDR3 sequence is 14 residues long. Germline-derived CDR1 and CDR2 are SGHRS and YFSETQ. The DNA for the CDR3 is TGCTCCAGCATCCTCCAAAATCCCGGAGATACGCAGTATTTT. Residues: CSSILQNPGDTQYF.

By proportion, this clonotype is medium-sized. This chain uses TRBV5-1 with TRBJ2-1; a weak D match, TRBD1 (5 bases). The germline gives CDR1 SGHRS, CDR2 YFSETQ. The V gene lost 6 bases and the J gene lost 2 bases, with 12 bases spanning the gap. The CDR3 totals 14 residues. The CDR3, as DNA: TGCGCCAGCACGAAGGGGCGAACCTACAATGAGCAGTTCTTC. It yields the protein CASTKGRTYNEQFF.

V gene TRBV7-9 combines with J gene TRBJ1-5; D is uncertain. There are 14 residues in the CDR3. Germline V gives CDR1 SEHNR, CDR2 FQNEAQ (reference sequence). The V end was cut by 8 bases, the J end by 2 bases, with 13 bases between. The CDR3 loop is CASRPGHGNQPQHF. Written as DNA, the CDR3 is TGTGCCAGCCGTCCCGGGCATGGCAATCAGCCCCAGCATTTT.

This clonotype was counted ten times or more. This chain links TRBV20-1 with TRBJ1-5; tentative D call: TRBD1 (6 bases). The length of the CDR3 is 14 residues. Per the germline V gene, CDR1 is DFQATT and CDR2 is SNEGSKA (reference sequence). Deletions cut 5 bases from V and 1 base from J, with 12 bases between. DNA for the CDR3: TGCAGTGCTCGGAGACAGGCCAGCAATCAGCCCCAGCATTTT. Its translation is CSARRQASNQPQHF.

V usage is TRBV14 and J usage is TRBJ2-5; tentative D call: TRBD2 (6 bases). The CDR3 is made up of 17 amino acids. Germline loops: CDR1 SGHDN, CDR2 FVKESK. Trimming took off 4 bases at V and 9 bases at J, with 27 bases between the two ends. Here the CDR3 DNA reads TGTGCCAGCAGCCTGACCCTGGGACGCGGGATCGGGGAGGCCCAGTACTTC. As protein: CASSLTLGRGIGEAQYF.

This clonotype was detected many times. This chain joins TRBV7-2 and TRBJ2-1; D ambiguous. CDR1 is SGHTA and CDR2 is FQGNSA in the germline V gene. This CDR3 comprises 13 residues. The V end was cut by 6 bases, the J end by 8 bases, with 14 bases between. CDR3 in amino acids: CASRRTPLDEQFF. DNA for the CDR3: TGTGCCAGCAGAAGAACGCCCCTCGATGAGCAGTTCTTC. The whole variable domain, remainder taken from reference TRBV7-2 and TRBJ2-1, is GAGVSQSPSNKVTEKGKDVELRCDPISGHTALYWYRQSLGQGLEFLIYFQGNSAPDKSGLPSDRFSAERTGGSVSTLTIQRTQQEDSAVYLCASRRTPLDEQFFGPGTRLTVL.

The chain couples TRBV5-1 to TRBJ2-5, with 11 bases lining up with TRBD1. The CDR3 covers 16 residues. V shed 4 bases and J 5 bases; nucleotides not matched to a gene: 10. CDR1 and CDR2 from the germline V gene are SGHRS and YFSETQ. The DNA of the CDR3 is TGCGCCAGCAGCCCACGGACAGGGGGCCTCTTTGAGACCCAGTACTTC. Encoded protein: CASSPRTGGLFETQYF.

The rearrangement uses TRBV6-1 and TRBJ2-7, with D uncertain. Germline V gene sequence: CDR1 MNHNS, CDR2 SASEGT. Trimming shortened V by 11 bases and J by 9 bases, and 14 bases separated the two germline ends. The CDR3 is made up of 10 amino acids. CDR3 bases: TGTGCCGGTCGTTCCCCCGGGCAGTACTTC. Amino acids: CAGRSPGQYF.

By sample fraction, this clonotype is medium-sized (0.01 to 0.1%). The DNA for the CDR3 is TGCAGTGCTAGAGATTATCAAGCGGGAGTGGGGTGGGATACGCAGTATTTT. Encoded protein: CSARDYQAGVGWDTQYF. The rearrangement links TRBV20-1 to TRBJ2-3; 8 nucleotides align to TRBD2. V trimming: 0 bases; J trimming: 6 bases; junction bases outside the gene matches: 14. The CDR3 runs to 17 residues. CDR1 DFQATT and CDR2 SNEGSKA come from the germline V gene (reference sequence).

The count of this clonotype is one. The chain uses TRBV28 and TRBJ2-7, with D uncertain. V lost 5 bases and J 1 base, leaving 9 bases between the germline ends. This CDR3 is 13 amino acids long. The V gene's germline CDR1 is MDHEN and CDR2 SYDVKM. The CDR3 is CASSLLESYEQYF. The CDR3 DNA reads as TGTGCCAGCAGTCTCCTGGAGTCCTACGAGCAGTACTTC.

This rearrangement joins TRBV11-2 to TRBJ2-7; 7 nucleotides align to TRBD1. The ends lost 4 bases at V and 2 bases at J; junction bases unmatched: 5. In germline, CDR1 is SGHAT, CDR2 FQNNGV. The CDR3 contains 14 residues. The CDR3 sequence: CASSSRDRAYEQYF. The CDR3 DNA reads TGTGCCAGCAGCTCCAGAGACAGGGCCTACGAGCAGTACTTC.

V usage is TRBV11-1 and J usage is TRBJ1-1; D gene ambiguous. V was shortened by 4 bases and J by 3 bases, with 9 bases between the two germline ends. Germline V gene lookup returns CDR1 SGHAT and CDR2 FQDESV (reference sequence). There are 13 residues in the CDR3. CDR3 sequence reads: CASSSGPDTEAFF. The CDR3 nucleotides read TGTGCCAGCAGCTCCGGCCCGGACACTGAAGCTTTCTTT.

This clonotype rates as medium-sized (0.01 to 0.1%). J is TRBJ2-7 and V is TRBV20-1, with 8 bases fitting TRBD2. The CDR3 sequence is 18 residues long. The ends lost 1 base at V and 2 bases at J; junction bases unmatched: 16. From germline, CDR1 is DFQATT and CDR2 SNEGSKA (reference sequence). The CDR3 DNA follows: TGCAGTGCTAGAGTCGCGGGAGGTTCACTTTTGGGGGCCTACGAGCAGTACTTC. This sequence encodes CSARVAGGSLLGAYEQYF.

To note about this clonotype: The conserved phenylalanine or tryptophan normally closing the CDR3 is absent here, so this likely arose from a read error. V and J are TRBV2 and TRBJ2-5; 7 bases map to TRBD2. The J segment lost 5 bases and the V segment lost 3 bases, leaving 12 bases of the junction unmatched. Germline CDR1 SNHLY, CDR2 FYNNEI. This CDR3 spans 16 amino acids. Here the CDR3 reads CASSDPPAGIGETQYL. The CDR3 nucleotides are TGTGCCAGCAGTGACCCCCCAGCGGGAATCGGGGAGACCCAGTACCTC.

Of note for this clonotype: The germline gene is not matched at one end of the junction; a read error may be the cause. This sequence joins TRBV9 and TRBJ1-6; D unclear. Germline V gene lookup returns CDR1 SGDLS and CDR2 YYNGEE. The CDR3 sequence is 12 residues long. CDR3 region: CASGAPNPPLRF. The CDR3 DNA reads TGTGCCAGCGGCGCTCCTAATCCACCCCTCCGCTTT.

This clonotype was seen repeatedly, ten times or more. The chain uses TRBV7-2 and TRBJ2-5; D is ambiguous. The CDR3 has 13 amino acids. In germline, CDR1 is SGHTA, CDR2 FQGNSA. The V end was cut by 2 bases, the J end by 3 bases, with 7 bases between. The CDR3 sequence: CASSLSREETQYF. CDR3 nucleotide sequence: TGTGCCAGCAGCTTATCCAGAGAAGAGACCCAGTACTTC.

CDR3: CSARVAGDHNEQFF. CDR3 in DNA: TGCAGTGCTAGAGTAGCGGGAGACCACAATGAGCAGTTCTTC. The genes are TRBV20-1 and TRBJ2-1; 9 bases agree with TRBD2. Germline-derived CDR1 and CDR2 are DFQATT and SNEGSKA (reference sequence). V lost 1 base and J lost 5; bases outside the gene matches: 3. CDR3 size: 14 residues.

The V call is TRBV5-1, the J call TRBJ2-5, with D hard to call. CDR1 and CDR2 (germline): SGHRS, YFSETQ. This CDR3 region has 14 residues. The V end lost 3 bases, the J end lost 5 bases, and 14 bases lay between the germline ends. The CDR3 nucleotides are TGCGCCAGCAGCTCCATCCCGGATTCGGAGACCCAGTACTTC. It translates to CASSSIPDSETQYF.

This clonotype is labeled medium-sized. This sequence joins TRBV11-2 and TRBJ2-7, with D possibly matching TRBD1 (5 bases). The CDR3 is made up of 15 amino acids. Germline V lookup: CDR1 SGHAT, CDR2 FQNNGV. V lost 5 bases and J 2 bases, leaving 16 bases between the germline ends. This chain's CDR3 is CASSRQGQLTYEQYF. CDR3 bases: TGTGCCAGCAGCCGGCAGGGTCAACTCACCTACGAGCAGTACTTC.